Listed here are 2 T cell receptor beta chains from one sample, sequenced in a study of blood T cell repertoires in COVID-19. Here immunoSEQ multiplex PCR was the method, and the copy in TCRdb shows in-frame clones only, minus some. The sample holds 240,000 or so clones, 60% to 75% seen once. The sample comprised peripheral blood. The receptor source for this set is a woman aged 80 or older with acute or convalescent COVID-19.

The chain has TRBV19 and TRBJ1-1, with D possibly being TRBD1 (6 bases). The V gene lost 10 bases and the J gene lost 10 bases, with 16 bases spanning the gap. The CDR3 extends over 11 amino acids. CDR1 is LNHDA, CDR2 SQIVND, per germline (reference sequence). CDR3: CATNTGMVAFF. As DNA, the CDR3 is TGTGCCACCAACACAGGGATGGTAGCTTTCTTT. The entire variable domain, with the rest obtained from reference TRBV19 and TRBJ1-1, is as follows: DGGITQSPKYLFRKEGQNVTLSCEQNLNHDAMYWYRQDPGQGLRLIYYSQIVNDFQKGDIAEGYSVSREKKESFPLTVTSAQKNPTAFYLCATNTGMVAFFGQGTRLTVV.

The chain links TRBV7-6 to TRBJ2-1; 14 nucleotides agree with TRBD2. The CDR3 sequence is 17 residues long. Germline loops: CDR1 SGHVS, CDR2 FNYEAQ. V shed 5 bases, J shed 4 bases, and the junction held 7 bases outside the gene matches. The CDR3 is CASSPRTSGRTYNEQFF. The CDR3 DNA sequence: TGTGCCAGCAGCCCCCGGACTAGCGGGAGGACATACAATGAGCAGTTCTTC.